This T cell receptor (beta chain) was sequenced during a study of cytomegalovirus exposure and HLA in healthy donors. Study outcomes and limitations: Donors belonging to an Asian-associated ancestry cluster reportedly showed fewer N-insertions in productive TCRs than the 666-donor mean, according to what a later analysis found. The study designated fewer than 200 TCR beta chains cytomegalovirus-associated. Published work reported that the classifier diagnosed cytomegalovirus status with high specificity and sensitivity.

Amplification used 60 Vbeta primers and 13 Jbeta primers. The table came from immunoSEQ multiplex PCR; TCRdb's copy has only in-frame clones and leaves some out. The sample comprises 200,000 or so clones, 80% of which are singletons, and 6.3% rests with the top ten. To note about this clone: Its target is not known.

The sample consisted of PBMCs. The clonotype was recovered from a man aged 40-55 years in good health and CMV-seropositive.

DNA of the CDR3: TGTGCCAGCAGTGCTAGAGCGGACCCCGAAAGTCGCTACGAGCAGTACTTC. This sequence encodes CASSARADPESRYEQYF. The chain is built from TRBV28 and TRBJ2-7; weak D call: TRBD2 (5 bases). Trimming took 5 bases from V and 3 from J, leaving 23 bases between them. The CDR3 is made up of 17 amino acids. The germline V gene encodes CDR1 MDHEN and CDR2 SYDVKM.